A single T cell receptor (beta chain) is shown here with its context. The sample comes from a study of blood T cell repertoires in COVID-19. Study summary: PBMCs, B-cell-depleted T cells, or T cells provided the cDNA or gDNA that made up the material.

Germline-derived CDR1 and CDR2 are MNHEY and SMNVEV (reference sequence). With 5 bases clipped from V and 5 bases from J, the junction kept 5 bases outside the gene matches. The CDR3 is made up of 15 amino acids. Profiling relied on immunoSEQ multiplex PCR, and the TCRdb table lists in-frame clones only, not all of them. The sample shows about 210,000 clones, around 92% of them seen only once. Sequencing input: peripheral blood. The rearrangement links TRBV27 to TRBJ2-1; 11 nucleotides align to TRBD2. The TCR comes from a man aged 25-40 years with acute or convalescent COVID-19. The CDR3 DNA sequence: TGTGCCAGCAGTGTATTAGCGGGGGGGAACAATGAGCAGTTCTTC. Protein sequence: CASSVLAGGNNEQFF.